Listed here are 3 T cell receptor beta chains from one sample, sequenced in a study of T-cell memory formation after mild COVID-19. TCRdb reprocessed the 5' RACE reads via MiXCR and lists one record per CDR3 protein. The data contain about 440,000 distinct CDR3 sequences, 20% of them seen just once; the ten biggest clones take up about 8.1%. The sample taken for sequencing was PBMCs or a T cell subset sorted from them (not recorded which). These receptors originate from an adult woman who had mild COVID-19 (a few samples of this study predate the infection). Cell type and time point are not known.

The rearrangement joins TRBV24-1 to TRBJ2-5; 11 nucleotides agree with TRBD2. The CDR3 is made up of 16 amino acids. Unmatched junction bases numbered 6, after V lost 3 bases and J lost 4 bases. CDR1 and CDR2 (germline): KGHDR, SFDVKD. In nucleotides, the CDR3 is TGTGCCACCAGTGATATGACTAGCGGGAAGGGAGAGACCCAGTACTTC. As protein: CATSDMTSGKGETQYF.

The J gene is TRBJ1-5, the V gene TRBV6-6; 10 nucleotides match TRBD1. CDR1 and CDR2 from the germline V gene are MNHNY and SVGAGI (reference sequence). The V and J ends lost 6 bases and 4 bases, in that order; junction bases with no gene match: 6. This CDR3 has 15 amino acids. CDR3 DNA: TGTGCCAGCAGCCGCCCGGACAGGGGGAATCAGCCCCAGCATTTT. Encoded protein: CASSRPDRGNQPQHF.

This clonotype came up a few times. The V gene is TRBV5-1, the J gene TRBJ1-2; the match to TRBD1 covers 7 bases. In germline, CDR1 is SGHRS, CDR2 YFSETQ. Losses at the gene ends were 4 bases for V and 4 bases for J; bases not matched to a gene: 7. The CDR3 has 14 residues. As DNA, the CDR3 is TGCGCCAGCAGCCCCGGTGGGACAGCCTATGGCTACACCTTC. Translating gives CASSPGGTAYGYTF.